This T cell receptor beta chain was recorded in a study of blood T cell repertoires in COVID-19. V lost 2 bases to trimming and J lost 8 bases, with 17 bases between them. Germline V gene lookup returns CDR1 SGHVS and CDR2 FNYEAQ. The CDR3 length is 15 residues. The table came from immunoSEQ multiplex PCR; TCRdb's copy has only in-frame clones and leaves some out. The sample records almost 400,000 clones, approximately 89% being singletons. Material for sequencing was peripheral blood. V is TRBV7-6 and J is TRBJ2-3; D possibly corresponds to TRBD2 (6 bases). This receptor was identified in an older woman with COVID-19, enrolled during active disease. The DNA for the CDR3 is TGTGCCAGCAGCTTACTGGGGGGAACGCCCACTACGCAGTATTTT. It yields the protein CASSLLGGTPTTQYF.